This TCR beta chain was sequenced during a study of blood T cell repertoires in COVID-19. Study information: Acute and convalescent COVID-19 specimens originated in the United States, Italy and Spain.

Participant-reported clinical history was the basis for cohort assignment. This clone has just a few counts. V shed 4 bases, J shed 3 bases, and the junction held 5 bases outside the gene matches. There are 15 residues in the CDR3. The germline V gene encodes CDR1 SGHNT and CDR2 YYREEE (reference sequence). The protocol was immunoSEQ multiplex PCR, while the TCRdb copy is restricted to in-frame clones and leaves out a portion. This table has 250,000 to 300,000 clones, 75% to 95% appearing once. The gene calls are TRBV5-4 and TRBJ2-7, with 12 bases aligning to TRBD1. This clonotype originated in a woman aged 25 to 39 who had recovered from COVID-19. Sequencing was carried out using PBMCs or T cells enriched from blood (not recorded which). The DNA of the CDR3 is TGTGCCAGCAGCCCCGGGACAGGGGGCCGCTACGAGCAGTACTTC. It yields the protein CASSPGTGGRYEQYF.